Listed below are T cell receptor beta chains from one sample, sequenced in a study of T cell changes during pregnancy in multiple sclerosis. Libraries were prepared by immunoSEQ multiplex PCR; TCRdb keeps only in-frame clonotypes and omits some of them. The table has almost 20,000 clones, about 89% seen once. This specimen consisted of CD8+ T cells from peripheral blood mononuclear cells, obtained in the second trimester of pregnancy. The receptors were sampled from a female donor in good health, enrolled as a control in a pregnancy study. CDR3s include the opening cysteine and the closing phenylalanine or tryptophan. A D gene is named only where the DNA matches it firmly. Some rows have no size entry. The others give once, few or many, or a class for an expanded clone.

size | J | length | D | V | CDR3 | DNA
. | TRBJ2-7 | 17 | TRBD2 | TRBV5-6 | CASRPSASSGTPYEQYF | TGTGCCAGCAGACCCTCCGCAAGTAGCGGGACTCCATACGAGCAGTACTTC
. | TRBJ2-3 | 18 | TRBD2 | TRBV2 | CARRDTQTAGGPRNTQYF | TGTGCCAGACGGGACACTCAAACGGCGGGAGGGCCTCGAAATACGCAGTATTTT
. | TRBJ2-5 | 15 | TRBD2 | TRBV5-1 | CASSSLFAGVETQYF | TGCGCCAGCAGCTCCCTTTTTGCGGGGGTTGAGACCCAGTACTTC
. | TRBJ2-3 | 15 | . | TRBV7-9 | CASSPTGRGVGTQYF | TGTGCCAGCAGTCCGACAGGCCGAGGTGTTGGTACGCAGTATTTT
. | TRBJ2-7 | 14 | . | TRBV7-9 | CASSSSTGTYEQYF | TGTGCCAGCAGCTCCTCGACAGGAACCTACGAGCAGTACTTC
. | TRBJ2-1 | 15 | TRBD2 | TRBV11-2 | CASSLVRDYYNEQFF | TGTGCCAGCAGCTTAGTGCGGGACTACTACAATGAGCAGTTCTTC
. | TRBJ2-3 | 17 | TRBD2 | TRBV14 | CASSPSPLAGDTDTQYF | TGTGCCAGCAGCCCTAGCCCTCTAGCGGGGGACACAGATACGCAGTATTTT
. | TRBJ2-1 | 17 | . | TRBV4-1 | CASSQDHGGGFDNEQFF | TGCGCCAGCAGCCAAGATCATGGGGGAGGATTCGACAATGAGCAGTTCTTC
. | TRBJ2-1 | 15 | . | TRBV4-2 | CASSQDISVAKQQFF | TGTGCCAGCAGCCAAGATATTAGCGTGGCCAAGCAGCAGTTCTTC
. | TRBJ1-5 | 15 | TRBD1 | TRBV5-1 | CASSLTGGKVQPQHF | TGCGCCAGCAGCTTGACAGGGGGCAAAGTTCAGCCCCAGCATTTT
. | TRBJ2-6 | 14 | . | TRBV4-1 | CASLGYGGANVLTF | TGCGCCAGCTTGGGCTACGGAGGGGCCAACGTCCTGACTTTC
. | TRBJ1-2 | 15 | . | TRBV15 | CATAPILTGNYGYTF | TGTGCCACCGCGCCAATACTGACAGGCAACTATGGCTACACCTTC
. | TRBJ2-5 | 15 | . | TRBV7-7 | CASSLELGVQETQYF | TGTGCTAGCAGCTTAGAGCTAGGGGTCCAAGAGACCCAGTACTTC
. | TRBJ1-2 | 14 | . | TRBV11-2 | CASSPGLSNYGYTF | TGTGCCAGCAGCCCGGGTCTAAGTAACTATGGCTACACCTTC
. | TRBJ2-1 | 14 | . | TRBV5-1 | CASSLGPQANEQFF | TGCGCCAGCAGCTTGGGGCCCCAGGCAAATGAGCAGTTCTTC
. | TRBJ2-2 | 13 | . | TRBV25-1 | CASSYRDPGELFF | TGTGCCAGCAGTTACAGAGACCCCGGGGAGCTGTTTTTT
. | TRBJ2-1 | 17 | TRBD2 | TRBV4-1 | CASSQDGSGGTYNEQFF | TGCGCCAGCAGCCAAGATGGTAGCGGGGGGACTTACAATGAGCAGTTCTTC
. | TRBJ1-4 | 15 | . | TRBV27 | CASSLLAATNEKLFF | TGTGCCAGCAGCCTTCTGGCGGCAACTAATGAAAAACTGTTTTTT
. | TRBJ2-1 | 15 | TRBD2 | TRBV14 | CASSQDRGVYNEQFF | TGTGCCAGCAGCCAAGATCGGGGGGTTTACAATGAGCAGTTCTTC
. | TRBJ1-5 | 13 | . | TRBV7-9 | CASSLTDNQPQHF | TGTGCCAGCAGCCTCACAGATAATCAGCCCCAGCATTTT
. | TRBJ1-5 | 18 | TRBD1 | TRBV5-1 | CASSTQQREDRDNQPQHF | TGCGCCAGCAGCACCCAACAGAGAGAAGACAGGGATAATCAGCCCCAGCATTTT
. | TRBJ1-1 | 15 | . | TRBV27 | CASRQDPDRNTEAFF | TGTGCCAGCAGGCAAGATCCCGACAGGAACACTGAAGCTTTCTTT
. | TRBJ1-2 | 13 | . | TRBV28 | CASSVRVENGYTF | TGTGCCAGCAGTGTCAGGGTTGAGAATGGCTACACCTTC
. | TRBJ2-2 | 17 | . | TRBV5-4 | CASSWDSTLLNTGELFF | TGTGCCAGCAGCTGGGACTCGACACTTCTCAACACCGGGGAGCTGTTTTTT
once | TRBJ1-6 | 13 | . | TRBV6-4 | CASSDPGGRQPHF | TGTGCCAGCAGTGACCCCGGGGGACGCCAGCCTCACTTT
. | TRBJ1-5 | 15 | TRBD1 | TRBV10-3 | CAISNTGQGRQPQHF | TGTGCCATCAGCAATACTGGACAGGGCAGGCAGCCCCAGCATTTT
. | TRBJ2-5 | 18 | TRBD1 | TRBV10-3 | CAISESSRAGGHQETQYF | TGTGCCATCAGTGAGTCAAGTCGGGCAGGGGGCCACCAAGAGACCCAGTACTTC
. | TRBJ2-7 | 14 | TRBD1 | TRBV5-4 | CASSSGQTLYEQYF | TGTGCCAGCAGCTCGGGACAGACGCTCTACGAGCAGTACTTC
. | TRBJ2-7 | 15 | TRBD2 | TRBV13 | CASSRELAGGYEQYF | TGTGCCAGCAGCCGTGAACTAGCGGGGGGCTACGAGCAGTACTTC
once | TRBJ1-6 | 14 | . | TRBV6-1 | CASSEKDGGSPLHF | TGTGCCAGCAGTGAAAAGGACGGAGGTTCACCCCTCCACTTT
few | TRBJ1-2 | 15 | . | TRBV5-1 | CASSSGFGFNYGYTF | TGCGCCAGCAGCTCGGGTTTTGGATTTAACTATGGCTACACCTTC
. | TRBJ1-2 | 13 | TRBD1 | TRBV6-5 | CASSQDRVYGYTF | TGTGCCAGCAGTCAGGACAGGGTCTATGGCTACACCTTC
. | TRBJ1-2 | 16 | . | TRBV7-8 | CASSLAKMAGIYGYTF | TGTGCCAGCAGCTTAGCGAAGATGGCAGGGATCTATGGCTACACCTTC
few | TRBJ2-1 | 15 | . | TRBV6-4 | CASSEVADSYNEQFF | TGTGCCAGCAGTGAAGTAGCGGACTCCTACAATGAGCAGTTCTTC
. | TRBJ2-6 | 18 | . | TRBV12-5 | CASGPKGAGQSRANVLTF | TGTGCTAGTGGTCCGAAGGGTGCAGGACAAAGTCGGGCCAACGTCCTGACTTTC
few | TRBJ2-3 | 17 | TRBD2 | TRBV7-9 | CASSFMTSGSGTDTQYF | TGTGCCAGCAGCTTCATGACTAGCGGGAGCGGCACAGATACGCAGTATTTT
few | TRBJ1-6 | 17 | . | TRBV2 | CASSEGTGGVGNSPLHF | TGTGCCAGCAGTGAAGGAACTGGGGGCGTAGGGAATTCACCCCTCCACTTT
. | TRBJ2-3 | 16 | TRBD1 | TRBV9 | CASGLNRGTSTDTQYF | TGTGCCAGCGGCCTGAACAGGGGAACTAGCACAGATACGCAGTATTTT
. | TRBJ2-2 | 16 | . | TRBV27 | CASSGSQGWRTGELFF | TGTGCCAGCAGTGGATCACAGGGATGGAGGACCGGGGAGCTGTTTTTT
. | TRBJ1-4 | 18 | TRBD1 | TRBV7-9 | CASSLGRDSPATNEKLFF | TGTGCCAGCAGCTTAGGGCGGGACAGCCCCGCAACTAATGAAAAACTGTTTTTT
few | TRBJ1-4 | 14 | . | TRBV29-1 | CSAREDATNEKLFF | TGCAGCGCCCGGGAGGATGCAACTAATGAAAAACTGTTTTTT
. | TRBJ1-3 | 14 | . | TRBV30 | CAWSRLLSGNTIYF | TGTGCCTGGAGTCGCCTTCTATCTGGAAACACCATATATTTT
. | TRBJ2-1 | 12 | . | TRBV7-9 | CASTPGYNEQFF | TGTGCCAGCACGCCGGGTTACAATGAGCAGTTCTTC
. | TRBJ2-5 | 15 | TRBD2 | TRBV9 | CASSPGLASQETQYF | TGTGCCAGCAGCCCGGGACTAGCGAGCCAAGAGACCCAGTACTTC
. | TRBJ2-3 | 14 | TRBD2 | TRBV6-1 | CACSGTSGTDTQYF | TGTGCCTGTTCCGGGACTAGCGGCACAGATACGCAGTATTTT
. | TRBJ2-3 | 12 | . | TRBV27 | CASSPDTDTQYF | TGTGCCAGCAGCCCAGACACAGATACGCAGTATTTT
medium-sized | TRBJ2-7 | 14 | TRBD1 | TRBV7-9 | CASTPGTGGHEQYF | TGTGCCAGCACCCCCGGGACAGGGGGTCACGAGCAGTACTTC
. | TRBJ2-2 | 15 | TRBD1 | TRBV7-2 | CASSSRTGGPGELFF | TGTGCCAGCAGCTCCCGGACAGGGGGCCCCGGGGAGCTGTTTTTT
. | TRBJ1-1 | 11 | TRBD1 | TRBV29-1 | CSVDQQGEAFF | TGCAGCGTTGATCAACAGGGGGAAGCTTTCTTT
once | TRBJ2-3 | 18 | TRBD2 | TRBV29-1 | CSVDRLPSGLLSTDTQYF | TGCAGCGTTGATAGGTTGCCTAGCGGGCTCCTTAGCACAGATACGCAGTATTTT
. | TRBJ1-5 | 13 | . | TRBV19 | CASSILGGQPQHF | TGTGCCAGTAGTATCTTGGGGGGTCAGCCCCAGCATTTT
. | TRBJ2-1 | 14 | . | TRBV27 | CAILAGGSYNEQFF | TGTGCCATCTTGGCGGGCGGCTCCTACAATGAGCAGTTCTTC
. | TRBJ1-1 | 16 | . | TRBV6-5 | CASSYAPSRLYTEAFF | TGTGCCAGCAGTTATGCCCCATCTAGGCTGTACACTGAAGCTTTCTTT
. | TRBJ2-1 | 14 | TRBD2 | TRBV4-2 | CASSLRLAGSEQFF | TGTGCCAGCAGCCTTCGACTAGCTGGGAGTGAGCAGTTCTTC
. | TRBJ2-1 | 14 | . | TRBV16 | CASSQGGAYYEQFF | TGTGCCAGCAGCCAAGGGGGGGCCTATTATGAGCAGTTCTTC
. | TRBJ2-6 | 14 | . | TRBV6-5 | CATGRGSGANVLTF | TGTGCCACCGGCAGGGGTTCAGGGGCCAACGTCCTGACTTTC